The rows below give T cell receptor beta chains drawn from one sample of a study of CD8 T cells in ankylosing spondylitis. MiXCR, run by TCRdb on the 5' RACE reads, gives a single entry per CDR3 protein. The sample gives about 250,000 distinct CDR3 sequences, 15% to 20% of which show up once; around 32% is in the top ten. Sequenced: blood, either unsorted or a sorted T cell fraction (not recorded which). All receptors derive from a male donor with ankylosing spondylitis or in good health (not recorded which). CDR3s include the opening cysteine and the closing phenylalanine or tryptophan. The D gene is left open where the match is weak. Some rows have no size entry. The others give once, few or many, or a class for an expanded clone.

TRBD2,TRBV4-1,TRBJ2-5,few,CASSQTSGNQETQYF,TGCGCCAGCAGCCAAACTAGCGGTAACCAAGAGACCCAGTACTTC
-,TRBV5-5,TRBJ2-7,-,CASSLDRFAATYEQYF,TGTGCCAGCAGCTTGGATAGGTTCGCGGCCACCTACGAGCAGTACTTC
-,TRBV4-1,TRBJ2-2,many,CASSQEGELFF,TGCGCCAGCAGCCAAGAAGGGGAGCTGTTTTTT
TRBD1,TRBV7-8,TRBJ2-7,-,CASSQSRDRGFEQYF,TGTGCCAGCAGTCAGAGCCGGGACAGGGGGTTCGAGCAGTACTTC
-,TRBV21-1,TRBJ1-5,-,CASSTDSQPQHF,TGTGCCAGCAGCACGGACAGCCAGCCCCAGCATTTT
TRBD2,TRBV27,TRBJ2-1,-,CASSWGTSREYNEQFF,TGTGCCAGCAGTTGGGGGACTAGCCGGGAGTACAATGAGCAGTTCTTC
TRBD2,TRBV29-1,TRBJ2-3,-,CSVDTSGSTDTQYF,TGCAGCGTTGACACTAGCGGCAGCACAGATACGCAGTATTTT
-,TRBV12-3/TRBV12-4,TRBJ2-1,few,CASSLFLAGDEQFF,TGTGCCAGCAGTTTATTCCTAGCCGGAGATGAGCAGTTCTTC
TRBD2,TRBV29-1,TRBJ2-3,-,CSVLGTSGGTDTQYF,TGCAGCGTTCTAGGGACTAGCGGGGGCACAGATACGCAGTATTTT
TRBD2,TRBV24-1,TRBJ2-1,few,CATSDLTSAGEGQFF,TGTGCCACCAGTGATCTCACTAGCGCGGGAGAGGGGCAGTTCTTC
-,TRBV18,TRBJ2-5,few,CASSEQETQYF,TGTGCCAGCTCGGAACAAGAGACCCAGTACTTC
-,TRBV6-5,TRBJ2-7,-,CASSYSRTYEQYF,TGTGCCAGCAGTTACTCTAGAACCTACGAGCAGTACTTC
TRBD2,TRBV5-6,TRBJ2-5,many,CASSGGTNQETQYF,TGTGCCAGCAGCGGCGGGACTAACCAAGAGACCCAGTACTTC
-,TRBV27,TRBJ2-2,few,CASSLNSVAGELFF,TGTGCCAGCAGTTTAAATAGCGTCGCCGGGGAGCTGTTTTTT
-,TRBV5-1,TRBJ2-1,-,CASSSVTDEQFF,TGCGCCAGCAGCTCGGTGACAGATGAGCAGTTCTTC
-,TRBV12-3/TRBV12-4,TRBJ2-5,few,CASAWEVGGQETQYF,TGTGCCAGCGCGTGGGAGGTTGGAGGCCAAGAGACCCAGTACTTC
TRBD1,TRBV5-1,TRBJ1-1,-,CASSPWTGPDTEAFF,TGCGCCAGCAGCCCCTGGACAGGGCCGGACACTGAAGCTTTCTTT
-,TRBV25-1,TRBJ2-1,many,CASSKGGPYNEQFF,TGTGCCAGCAGTAAGGGGGGACCTTACAATGAGCAGTTCTTC
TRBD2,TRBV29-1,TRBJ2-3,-,CSVEVLAGVIDTQYF,TGCAGCGTTGAGGTACTAGCGGGAGTAATAGATACGCAGTATTTT
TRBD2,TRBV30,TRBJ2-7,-,CAWSSGSGEQYF,TGTGCCTGGAGTAGCGGGAGTGGCGAGCAGTACTTC
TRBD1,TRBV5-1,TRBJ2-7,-,CASSLRQGENYEQYF,TGCGCCAGCAGCTTGCGGCAGGGGGAAAACTACGAGCAGTACTTC
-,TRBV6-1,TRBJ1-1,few,CASSKPIGVPEAFF,TGTGCCAGCAGTAAACCGATAGGAGTTCCTGAAGCTTTCTTT
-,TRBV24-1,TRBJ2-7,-,CAPDYRTTYEQYF,TGTGCCCCCGACTACAGGACCACCTACGAGCAGTACTTC
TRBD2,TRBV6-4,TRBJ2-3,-,CASSDREGSTDTQYF,TGTGCCAGCAGTGACCGGGAGGGAAGCACAGATACGCAGTATTTT
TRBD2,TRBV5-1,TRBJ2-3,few,CASSSSGSFGTDTQYF,TGCGCCAGCAGTTCAAGCGGGAGTTTTGGCACAGATACGCAGTATTTT
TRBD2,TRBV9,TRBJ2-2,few,CASSVRRGGENTGELFF,TGTGCCAGCAGCGTTAGGAGGGGAGGGGAGAACACCGGGGAGCTGTTTTTT
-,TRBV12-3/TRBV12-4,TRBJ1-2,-,CASSPPQGGGYTF,TGTGCCAGCAGTCCCCCCCAGGGCGGTGGCTACACCTTC
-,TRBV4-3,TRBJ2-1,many,CASSPQGTSSSYNEQFF,TGCGCCAGCAGCCCTCAGGGAACTAGCTCCTCCTACAATGAGCAGTTCTTC